The clone carrying this T cell receptor beta chain was seen a few times. The identical CDR3 is also encoded by other nucleotide sequences in the sample. Measured with immunoSEQ multiplex PCR; TCRdb has only the in-frame clones, and not every one. Among about 120,000 clones listed, about 87% were seen once. The source of the sample is a study of blood T cell repertoires in COVID-19. The wider study: From T cells, B-cell-depleted T cells, or PBMCs came the material, which was cDNA or gDNA.

The CDR3 has 12 amino acids. CDR1 and CDR2 from the germline V gene are MDHEN and SYDVKM. With 6 bases removed from V and 1 base from J, the gap between germline ends came to 4 bases. Sequenced sample: peripheral blood. The V call is TRBV28, the J call TRBJ1-5; D remains ambiguous. This clonotype originated in a woman in her sixties or seventies with acute or convalescent COVID-19. The CDR3 protein is CASRGSNQPQHF. The CDR3 nucleotides are TGTGCCAGCAGGGGCAGCAATCAGCCCCAGCATTTT.